These 16 T cell receptor beta chains were sequenced from one sample in a study of blood T cell repertoires in COVID-19 (dated by TCRdb to the early 2020s). The library relied on the immunoSEQ multiplex PCR assay. The table was pulled from immuneACCESS by TCRdb, which kept in-frame rearrangements only. Such tables lose some clones; where checked, under half of the loss comes from unresolved V genes, and the rest has no known cause. Recorded for this sample are around 140,000 clones; around nine tenths of them occurred a single time. The ten most abundant clones make up under 4.5% of the sample. Sequenced sample: peripheral blood. The receptors here all came from a man between 60 and 75 years old with COVID-19, enrolled during active disease.

This rearrangement joins TRBV5-4 to TRBJ2-7; 8 nucleotides agree with TRBD1. The length of the CDR3 is 14 residues. CDR1 is SGHNT, CDR2 YYREEE, per germline (reference sequence). With 5 bases clipped from V and 6 bases from J, the junction kept 10 bases outside the gene matches. In DNA form, the CDR3 reads TGTGCCAGCAGTCTACAAGACAGGGGAGGCGAGCAGTACTTC. Encoded protein: CASSLQDRGGEQYF. Drawing the rest from reference TRBV5-4 and TRBJ2-7, the complete variable domain is ETGVTQSPTHLIKTRGQQVTLRCSSQSGHNTVSWYQQALGQGPQFIFQYYREEENGRGNFPPRFSGLQFPNYSSELNVNALELDDSALYLCASSLQDRGGEQYFGPGTRLTVT.

The chain carries TRBV19 and TRBJ1-5, with D unclear. Germline-derived CDR1 and CDR2 are LNHDA and SQIVND (reference sequence). Trimming cost V 4 bases and J 2 bases, with 6 bases left between them. The CDR3 contains 13 residues. CDR3 residues: CASSSSGNQPQHF. In nucleotides, the CDR3 is TGTGCCAGTAGTAGCTCGGGCAATCAGCCCCAGCATTTT.

The genes are TRBV12-3 or TRBV12-4 and TRBJ2-7, with D maybe TRBD1 (6 bases). The CDR3 is 12 amino acids. Trimming took off 5 bases at V and 4 bases at J, with 9 bases between the two ends. The CDR3 sequence is CASSIQGYEQYF. CDR3 bases: TGTGCCAGCAGTATACAGGGATACGAGCAGTACTTC.

The chain recombines TRBV2 with TRBJ1-5; D possibly corresponds to TRBD1 (5 bases). This CDR3 has 14 amino acids. With 1 base removed from V and 6 bases from J, the gap between germline ends came to 10 bases. Germline V gene sequence: CDR1 SNHLY, CDR2 FYNNEI. The chain's CDR3 is CASSEGWGSQPQHF. The CDR3 DNA reads TGTGCCAGCAGTGAAGGGTGGGGCAGTCAGCCCCAGCATTTT.

CDR3 nucleotides: TGTGCCTGGAGGCCCGGGACAGGGGTATCCTACGAGCAGTACTTC. Translating gives CAWRPGTGVSYEQYF. This sequence joins TRBV30 and TRBJ2-7, with TRBD1 matching over 10 bases. Trimming took 3 bases from V and 1 from J; bases not matched to a gene: 6. The CDR3 covers 15 residues. Germline V gene lookup returns CDR1 GTSNPN and CDR2 SVGIG (reference sequence).

J is TRBJ1-2 and V is TRBV19; 9 bases agree with TRBD1. Trimming cost V 4 bases and J 7 bases; bases outside gene matches: 7. Germline V gene data show CDR1 as LNHDA and CDR2 as SQIVND (reference sequence). The CDR3 loop spans 14 amino acids. The CDR3 bases are TGTGCCAGTAGTACCACGGGACAGGGTGGTGGCTACACCTTC. It translates to CASSTTGQGGGYTF.

The chain employs TRBV18 and TRBJ1-3; no definite D call. Germline V gives CDR1 KGHSH, CDR2 LQKENI. With 1 base removed from V and 5 bases from J, the gap between germline ends came to 12 bases. The CDR3 runs to 15 residues. The chain's CDR3 is CASSPRKGGRNTIYF. For the CDR3, the DNA is TGTGCCAGCTCACCACGTAAGGGAGGAAGAAACACCATATATTTT.

Points on this clone: The junction departs from germline at one end; a sequencing error may be responsible. Here the CDR3 reads CASSKTGTGKETQYF. The CDR3 DNA reads TGTGCTAGCAGCAAGACCGGGACAGGGAAAGAGACCCAGTACTTC. This chain connects TRBV7-7 to TRBJ2-5; 9 nucleotides match TRBD1. The germline V gene encodes CDR1 SSHAT and CDR2 FNYEAQ (reference sequence). The CDR3 loop spans 15 amino acids.

V is TRBV18 and J is TRBJ1-6, with TRBD1 as a possible D gene (6 bases). The germline gives CDR1 KGHSH, CDR2 LQKENI. This CDR3 region has 14 residues. V lost 3 bases and J 9 bases, leaving 12 bases between the germline ends. CDR3 DNA sequence: TGTGCCAGCTCACCGTACAGGGAGGGTTCACCCCTCCACTTT. Translation gives CASSPYREGSPLHF.

The rearrangement joins TRBV2 to TRBJ1-4; D is perhaps TRBD1 (5 bases). From germline, CDR1 is SNHLY and CDR2 FYNNEI. The V end lost 6 bases, the J end lost 8 bases, and 19 bases lay between the germline ends. The CDR3 extends over 15 amino acids. CDR3 DNA: TGTGCCAGCAGCGTAGATTCAGGGAGGGGAGAAAAACTGTTTTTT. Translation gives CASSVDSGRGEKLFF.

The CDR3 nucleotides read TGTGCCAGCAGCCAAGATCAGGGGGCCTATAATTCACCCCTCCACTTT. Translated: CASSQDQGAYNSPLHF. The V gene is TRBV3-1 (or the pseudogene TRBV3-2), the J gene TRBJ1-6, with 7 bases fitting TRBD1. With 0 bases clipped from V and 2 bases from J, the junction kept 1 base outside the gene matches. The CDR3 has 16 amino acids. The germline V gene has CDR1 LGHDT and CDR2 YNNKEL (reference sequence).

This clone was picked up one time. The V and J genes are TRBV12-3 or TRBV12-4 and TRBJ1-5; no clear D gene. The CDR3 is 12 residues long. V gave up 5 bases and J gave up 5 bases, with 7 bases separating them. CDR3 sequence: CASSGQYQPQHF. The CDR3 DNA follows: TGTGCCAGCAGTGGCCAGTATCAGCCCCAGCATTTT.

As regards this clone: The junction does not match germline at one end; this may be a read error. The chain uses TRBV11-2 and TRBJ2-5; D possibly corresponds to TRBD2 (6 bases). This CDR3 region has 14 residues. Germline V CDR1 and CDR2: SGHAT, FQNNGV. CDR3 loop: CASRLLGGQETQYF. CDR3 DNA: TGTGCCAGCCGCTTACTGGGGGGTCAAGAGACCCAGTACTTC.

V gene TRBV30 combines with J gene TRBJ1-1; D call uncertain. CDR3 length: 13 residues. Trimming stripped 2 bases from V and 3 bases from J, with 10 bases between. Per germline, CDR1 GTSNPN and CDR2 SVGIG (reference sequence). As DNA, the CDR3 is TGTGCCTGGAGTCAGAGGGCGGACACTGAAGCTTTCTTT. Protein: CAWSQRADTEAFF.

V usage is TRBV28 and J usage is TRBJ1-4; 9 bases align to TRBD1. Germline V gene data show CDR1 as MDHEN and CDR2 as SYDVKM. Germline trimming cut 5 bases from V and 7 bases from J; bases unmatched to any gene: 2. This CDR3 is built from 13 residues. CDR3 sequence: CASSPDRGEKLFF. The CDR3 nucleotides read TGTGCCAGCAGTCCGGACAGGGGTGAAAAACTGTTTTTT. Combining the CDR3 with reference TRBV28 and TRBJ1-4 gives the whole variable domain DVKVTQSSRYLVKRTGEKVFLECVQDMDHENMFWYRQDPGLGLRLIYFSYDVKMKEKGDIPEGYSVSREKKERFSLILESASTNQTSMYLCASSPDRGEKLFFGSGTQLSVL.

This clone has more than one count but fewer than ten. This chain connects TRBV7-3 to TRBJ2-3; 11 bases map to TRBD2. The CDR3 has 15 residues. Trimming at V came to 4 bases and at J to 4 bases, leaving 4 bases not matched to a gene. Germline V gene lookup returns CDR1 SGHTA and CDR2 FQGTGA. The CDR3 here is CASSSGTSGADTQYF. The CDR3 DNA reads as TGTGCCAGCAGCTCCGGGACTAGCGGTGCAGATACGCAGTATTTT.